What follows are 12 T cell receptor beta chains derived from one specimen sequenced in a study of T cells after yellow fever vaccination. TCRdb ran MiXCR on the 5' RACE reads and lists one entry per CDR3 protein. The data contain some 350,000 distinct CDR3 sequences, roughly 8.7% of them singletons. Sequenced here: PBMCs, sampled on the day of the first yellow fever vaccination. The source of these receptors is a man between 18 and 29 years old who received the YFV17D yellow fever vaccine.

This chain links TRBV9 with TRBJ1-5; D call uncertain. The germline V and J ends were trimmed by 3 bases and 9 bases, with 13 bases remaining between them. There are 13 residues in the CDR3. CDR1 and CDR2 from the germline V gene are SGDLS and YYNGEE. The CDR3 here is CASSGTADPPQHF. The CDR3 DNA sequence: TGTGCCAGCAGCGGGACGGCGGACCCGCCCCAGCATTTT.

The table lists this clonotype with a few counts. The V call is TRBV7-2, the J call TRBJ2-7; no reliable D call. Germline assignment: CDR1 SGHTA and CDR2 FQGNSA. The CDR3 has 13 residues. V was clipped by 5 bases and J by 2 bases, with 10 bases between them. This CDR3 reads CASSNGYAYEQYV. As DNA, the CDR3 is TGTGCCAGCAGCAACGGGTACGCCTACGAGCAGTACGTC.

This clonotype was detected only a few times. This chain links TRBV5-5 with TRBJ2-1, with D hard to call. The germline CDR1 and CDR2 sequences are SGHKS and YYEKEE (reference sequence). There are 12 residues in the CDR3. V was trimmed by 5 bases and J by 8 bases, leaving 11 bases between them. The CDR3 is CASRLIGYEQFF. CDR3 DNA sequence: TGTGCCAGCAGGCTTATAGGGTATGAGCAGTTCTTC.

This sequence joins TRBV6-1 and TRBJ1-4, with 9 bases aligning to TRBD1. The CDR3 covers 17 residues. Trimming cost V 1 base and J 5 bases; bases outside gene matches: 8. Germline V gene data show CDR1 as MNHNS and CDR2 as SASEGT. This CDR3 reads CASSEESRDRANEKLFF. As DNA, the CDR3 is TGTGCCAGCAGTGAAGAATCCAGGGACAGGGCGAATGAAAAACTGTTTTTT.

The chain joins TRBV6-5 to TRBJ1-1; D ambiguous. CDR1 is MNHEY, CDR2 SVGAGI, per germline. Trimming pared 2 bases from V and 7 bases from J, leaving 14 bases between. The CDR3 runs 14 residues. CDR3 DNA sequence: TGTGCCAGCAGTTACGCGGAATGGGCTGGTGAAGCTTTCTTT. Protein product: CASSYAEWAGEAFF.

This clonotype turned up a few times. The CDR3 nucleotides read TGTGCCAGCAGCCCCCCCGTAAGGGGGTTGAATTCTGGAAACACCATATATTTT. Its protein is CASSPPVRGLNSGNTIYF. The V call is TRBV11-2, the J call TRBJ1-3; TRBD1 is a possible D gene (6 bases). Germline loops: CDR1 SGHAT, CDR2 FQNNGV. The CDR3 is made up of 18 amino acids. V lost 5 bases, J lost 1 base, and 21 bases lay in between.

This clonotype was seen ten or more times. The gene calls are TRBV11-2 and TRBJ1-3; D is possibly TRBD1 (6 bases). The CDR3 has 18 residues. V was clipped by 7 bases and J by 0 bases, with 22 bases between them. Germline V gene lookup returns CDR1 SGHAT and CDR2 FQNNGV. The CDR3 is CASTLDPLGGLSGNTIYF. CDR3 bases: TGTGCCAGCACCCTTGACCCCCTCGGGGGGCTCTCTGGAAACACCATATATTTT.

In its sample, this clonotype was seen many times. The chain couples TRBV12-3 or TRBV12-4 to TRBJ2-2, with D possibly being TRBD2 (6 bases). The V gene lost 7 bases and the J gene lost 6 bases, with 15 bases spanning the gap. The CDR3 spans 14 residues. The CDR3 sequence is CASTPSRRAGELFF. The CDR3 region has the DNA TGTGCCAGCACCCCGAGCAGGAGGGCCGGGGAGCTGTTTTTT.

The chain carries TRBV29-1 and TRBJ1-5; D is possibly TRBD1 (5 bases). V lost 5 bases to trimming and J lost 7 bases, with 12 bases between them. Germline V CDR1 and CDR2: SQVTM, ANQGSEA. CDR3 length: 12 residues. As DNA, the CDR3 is TGCAGCGTTTACGATCCAGGGCAGCCCCAGCATTTT. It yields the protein CSVYDPGQPQHF. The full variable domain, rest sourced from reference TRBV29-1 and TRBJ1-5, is SAVISQKPSRDICQRGTSLTIQCQVDSQVTMMFWYRQQPGQSLTLIATANQGSEATYESGFVIDKFPISRPNLTFSTLTVSNMSPEDSSIYLCSVYDPGQPQHFGDGTRLSIL.

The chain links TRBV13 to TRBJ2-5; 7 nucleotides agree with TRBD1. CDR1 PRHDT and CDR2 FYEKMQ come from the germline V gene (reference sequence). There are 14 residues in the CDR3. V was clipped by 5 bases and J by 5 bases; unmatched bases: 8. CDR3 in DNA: TGTGCCAGCAGCCCTGGGCGCAGGGGGGAGACCCAGTACTTC. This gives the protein CASSPGRRGETQYF.

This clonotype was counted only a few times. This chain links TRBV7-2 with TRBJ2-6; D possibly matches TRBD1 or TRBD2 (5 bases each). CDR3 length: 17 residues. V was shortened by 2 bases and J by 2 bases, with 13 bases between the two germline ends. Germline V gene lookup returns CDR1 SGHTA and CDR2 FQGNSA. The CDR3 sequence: CASSLRGRATGANVLTF. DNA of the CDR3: TGTGCCAGCAGCTTACGGGGCAGGGCTACTGGGGCCAACGTCCTGACTTTC.

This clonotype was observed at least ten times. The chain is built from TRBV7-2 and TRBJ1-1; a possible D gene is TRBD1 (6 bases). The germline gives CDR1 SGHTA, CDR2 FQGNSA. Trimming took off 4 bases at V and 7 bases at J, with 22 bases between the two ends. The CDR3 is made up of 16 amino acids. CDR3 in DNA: TGTGCCAGCAGCTATAGCATCTGGGGGCAGAGCGGTGAAGCTTTCTTT. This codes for CASSYSIWGQSGEAFF.